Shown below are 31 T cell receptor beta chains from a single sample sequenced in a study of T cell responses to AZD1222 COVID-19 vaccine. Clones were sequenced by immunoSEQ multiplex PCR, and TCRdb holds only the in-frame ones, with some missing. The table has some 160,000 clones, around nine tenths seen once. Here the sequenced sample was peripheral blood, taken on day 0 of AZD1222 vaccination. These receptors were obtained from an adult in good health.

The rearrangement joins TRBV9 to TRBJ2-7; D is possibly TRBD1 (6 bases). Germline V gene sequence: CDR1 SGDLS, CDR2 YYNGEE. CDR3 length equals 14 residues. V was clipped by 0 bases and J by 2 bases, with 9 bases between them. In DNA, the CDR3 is TGTGCCAGCAGCGTAGCTCGGGACACCTACGAGCAGTACTTC. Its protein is CASSVARDTYEQYF.

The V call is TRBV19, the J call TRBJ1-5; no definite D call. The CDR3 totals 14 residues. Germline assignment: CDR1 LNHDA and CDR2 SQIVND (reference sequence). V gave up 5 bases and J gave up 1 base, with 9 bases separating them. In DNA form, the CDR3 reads TGTGCCAGTAGTCGGGGAGAGAGCAATCAGCCCCAGCATTTT. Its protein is CASSRGESNQPQHF.

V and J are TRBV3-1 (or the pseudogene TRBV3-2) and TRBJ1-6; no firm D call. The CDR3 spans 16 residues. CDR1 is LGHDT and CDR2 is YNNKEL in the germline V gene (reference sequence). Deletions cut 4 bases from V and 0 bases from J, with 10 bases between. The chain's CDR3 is CASSRLVGSYNSPLHF. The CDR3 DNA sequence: TGTGCCAGCAGCCGCTTAGTGGGCTCCTATAATTCACCCCTCCACTTT.

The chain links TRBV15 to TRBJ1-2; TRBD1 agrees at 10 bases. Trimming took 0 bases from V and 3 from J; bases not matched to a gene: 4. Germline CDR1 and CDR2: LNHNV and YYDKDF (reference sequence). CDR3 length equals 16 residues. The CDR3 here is CATSRDKGQGYYGYTF. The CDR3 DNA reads TGTGCCACCAGCAGAGATAAGGGACAGGGGTACTATGGCTACACCTTC.

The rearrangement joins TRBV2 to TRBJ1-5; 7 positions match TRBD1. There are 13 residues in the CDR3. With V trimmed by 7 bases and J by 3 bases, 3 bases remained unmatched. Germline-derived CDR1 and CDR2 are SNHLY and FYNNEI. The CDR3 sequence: CASNDRVNQPQHF. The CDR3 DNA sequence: TGTGCCAGCAACGACAGGGTCAATCAGCCCCAGCATTTT.

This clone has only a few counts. The DNA of the CDR3 is TGTGCCAGCAGTAGGATAGATTATGAAAAACTGTTTTTT. Its protein is CASSRIDYEKLFF. This chain connects TRBV27 to TRBJ1-4; D gene uncertain. The CDR3 is 13 amino acids. From germline, CDR1 is MNHEY and CDR2 SMNVEV (reference sequence). Trimming took off 5 bases at V and 6 bases at J, with 10 bases between the two ends.

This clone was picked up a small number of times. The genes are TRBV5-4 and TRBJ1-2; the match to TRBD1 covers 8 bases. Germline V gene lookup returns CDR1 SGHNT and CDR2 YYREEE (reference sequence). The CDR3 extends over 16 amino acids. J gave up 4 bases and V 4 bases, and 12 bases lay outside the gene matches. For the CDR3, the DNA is TGTGCCAGCAGCGGCTTGACAGGGGATGGGGGCTATGGCTACACCTTC. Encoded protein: CASSGLTGDGGYGYTF.

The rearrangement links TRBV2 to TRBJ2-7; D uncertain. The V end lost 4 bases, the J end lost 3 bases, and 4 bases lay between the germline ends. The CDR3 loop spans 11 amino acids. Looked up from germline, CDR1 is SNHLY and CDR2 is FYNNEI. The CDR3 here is CASSADYEQYF. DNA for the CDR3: TGTGCCAGCAGTGCCGACTACGAGCAGTACTTC.

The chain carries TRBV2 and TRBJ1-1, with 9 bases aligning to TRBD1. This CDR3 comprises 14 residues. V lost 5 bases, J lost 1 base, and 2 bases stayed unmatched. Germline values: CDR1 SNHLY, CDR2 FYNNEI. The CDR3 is CASSLDRGNTEAFF. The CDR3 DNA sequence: TGTGCCAGCAGTCTGGACAGGGGGAACACTGAAGCTTTCTTT.

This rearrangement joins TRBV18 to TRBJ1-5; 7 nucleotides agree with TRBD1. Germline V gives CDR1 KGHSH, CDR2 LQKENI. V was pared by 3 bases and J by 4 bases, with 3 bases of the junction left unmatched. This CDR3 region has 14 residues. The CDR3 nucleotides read TGTGCCAGCTCACCGGGACAGCCTAATCAGCCCCAGCATTTT. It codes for CASSPGQPNQPQHF.

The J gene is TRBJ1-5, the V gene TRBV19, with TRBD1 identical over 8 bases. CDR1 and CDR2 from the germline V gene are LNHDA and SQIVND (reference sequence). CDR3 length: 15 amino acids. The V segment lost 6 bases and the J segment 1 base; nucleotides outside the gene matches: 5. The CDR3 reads CASSGTGQSNQPQHF. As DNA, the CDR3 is TGTGCCAGTAGCGGGACAGGCCAGAGCAATCAGCCCCAGCATTTT.

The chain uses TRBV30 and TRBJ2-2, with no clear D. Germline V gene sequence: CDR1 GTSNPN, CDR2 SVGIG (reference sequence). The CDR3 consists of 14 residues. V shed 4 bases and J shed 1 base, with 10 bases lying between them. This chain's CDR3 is CAWTRTVNTGELFF. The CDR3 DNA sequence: TGTGCCTGGACCAGGACGGTGAACACCGGGGAGCTGTTTTTT. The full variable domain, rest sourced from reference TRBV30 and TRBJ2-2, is SQTIHQWPATLVQPVGSPLSLECTVEGTSNPNLYWYRQAAGRGLQLLFYSVGIGQISSEVPQNLSASRPQDRQFILSSKKLLLSDSGFYLCAWTRTVNTGELFFGEGSRLTVL.

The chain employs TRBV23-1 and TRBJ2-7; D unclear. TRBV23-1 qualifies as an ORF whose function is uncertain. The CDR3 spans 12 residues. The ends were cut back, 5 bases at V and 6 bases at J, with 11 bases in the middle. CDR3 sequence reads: CASSSTSREQYF. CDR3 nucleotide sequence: TGCGCCAGCAGTTCTACCTCCCGCGAGCAGTACTTC.

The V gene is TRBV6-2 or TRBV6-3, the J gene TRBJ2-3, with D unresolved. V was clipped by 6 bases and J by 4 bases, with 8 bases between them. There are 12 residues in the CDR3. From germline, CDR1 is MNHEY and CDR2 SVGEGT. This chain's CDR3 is CASSHTPDTQYF. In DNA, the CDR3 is TGTGCCAGCAGCCACACCCCAGATACGCAGTATTTT.

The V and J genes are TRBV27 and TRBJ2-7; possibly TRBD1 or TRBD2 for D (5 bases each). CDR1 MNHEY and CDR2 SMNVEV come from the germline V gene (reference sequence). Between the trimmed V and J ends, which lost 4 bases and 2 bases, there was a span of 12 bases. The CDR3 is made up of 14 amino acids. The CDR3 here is CASSSHGTAYEQYF. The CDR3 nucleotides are TGTGCCAGCAGTTCCCACGGGACCGCCTACGAGCAGTACTTC.

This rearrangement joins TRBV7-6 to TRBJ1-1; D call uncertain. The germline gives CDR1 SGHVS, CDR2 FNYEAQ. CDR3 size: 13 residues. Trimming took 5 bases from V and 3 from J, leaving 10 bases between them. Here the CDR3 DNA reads TGTGCCAGCAGCCCCGGTACCTACACTGAAGCTTTCTTT. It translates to CASSPGTYTEAFF.

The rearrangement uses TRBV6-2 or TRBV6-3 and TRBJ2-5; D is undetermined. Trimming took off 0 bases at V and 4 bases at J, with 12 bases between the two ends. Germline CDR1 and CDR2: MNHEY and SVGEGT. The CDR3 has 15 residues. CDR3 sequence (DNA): TGTGCCAGCAGTTACTCGCAAAGCGTTCGAGAGACCCAGTACTTC. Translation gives CASSYSQSVRETQYF.

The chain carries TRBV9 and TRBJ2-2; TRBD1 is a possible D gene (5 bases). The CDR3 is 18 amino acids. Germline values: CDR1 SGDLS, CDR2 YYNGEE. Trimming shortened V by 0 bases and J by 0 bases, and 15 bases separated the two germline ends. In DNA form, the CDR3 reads TGTGCCAGCAGCGTAGTCCAATCAGGACACCCGAACACCGGGGAGCTGTTTTTT. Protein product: CASSVVQSGHPNTGELFF. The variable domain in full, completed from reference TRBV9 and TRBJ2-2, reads DSGVTQTPKHLITATGQRVTLRCSPRSGDLSVYWYQQSLDQGLQFLIQYYNGEERAKGNILERFSAQQFPDLHSELNLSSLELGDSALYFCASSVVQSGHPNTGELFFGEGSRLTVL.

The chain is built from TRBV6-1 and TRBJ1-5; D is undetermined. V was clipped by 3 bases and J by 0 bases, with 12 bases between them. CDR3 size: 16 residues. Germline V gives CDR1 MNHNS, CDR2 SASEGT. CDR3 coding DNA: TGTGCCAGCAGTGAGAGGGTCACCTATAGCAATCAGCCCCAGCATTTT. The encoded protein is CASSERVTYSNQPQHF.

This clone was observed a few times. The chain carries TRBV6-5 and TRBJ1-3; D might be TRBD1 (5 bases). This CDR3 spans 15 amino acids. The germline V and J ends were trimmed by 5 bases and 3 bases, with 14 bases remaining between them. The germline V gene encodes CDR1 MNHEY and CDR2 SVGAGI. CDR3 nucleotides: TGTGCCAGCAGTACCAGGGAAGAGGGTGGAAACACCATATATTTT. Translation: CASSTREEGGNTIYF.

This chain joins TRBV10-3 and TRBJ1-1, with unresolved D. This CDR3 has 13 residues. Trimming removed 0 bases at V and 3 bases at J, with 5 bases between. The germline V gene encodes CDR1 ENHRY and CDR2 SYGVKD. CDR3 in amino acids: CAISESRDTEAFF. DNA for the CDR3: TGTGCCATCAGTGAGTCGAGGGACACTGAAGCTTTCTTT.

CDR3 DNA: TGTGCCAGCAGCAGCGACAGGGGTCTCCTCGAGTACACTGAAGCTTTCTTT. Translating gives CASSSDRGLLEYTEAFF. The chain carries TRBV7-2 and TRBJ1-1, with 8 bases fitting TRBD1. There are 17 residues in the CDR3. CDR1 is SGHTA and CDR2 is FQGNSA in the germline V gene. J gave up 3 bases and V 5 bases, and 14 bases lay outside the gene matches. The full variable domain, completed using reference TRBV7-2 and TRBJ1-1, is GAGVSQSPSNKVTEKGKDVELRCDPISGHTALYWYRQSLGQGLEFLIYFQGNSAPDKSGLPSDRFSAERTGGSVSTLTIQRTQQEDSAVYLCASSSDRGLLEYTEAFFGQGTRLTVV.

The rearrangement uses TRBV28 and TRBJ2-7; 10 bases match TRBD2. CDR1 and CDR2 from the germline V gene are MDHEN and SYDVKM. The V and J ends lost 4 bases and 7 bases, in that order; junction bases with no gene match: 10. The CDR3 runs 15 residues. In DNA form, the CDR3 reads TGTGCCAGCAGTTCGGTCAGCGGGGGGGCGCGGGAGCAGTACTTC. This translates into CASSSVSGGAREQYF. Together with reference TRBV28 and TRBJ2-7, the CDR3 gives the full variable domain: DVKVTQSSRYLVKRTGEKVFLECVQDMDHENMFWYRQDPGLGLRLIYFSYDVKMKEKGDIPEGYSVSREKKERFSLILESASTNQTSMYLCASSSVSGGAREQYFGPGTRLTVT.

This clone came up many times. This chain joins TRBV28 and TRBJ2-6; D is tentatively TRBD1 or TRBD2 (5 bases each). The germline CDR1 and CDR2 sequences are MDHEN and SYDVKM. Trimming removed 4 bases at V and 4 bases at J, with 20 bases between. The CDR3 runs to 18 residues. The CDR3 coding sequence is TGTGCCAGCAGTTCCACGGGACGGCCCTTAGGAGGGGCCAACGTCCTGACTTTC. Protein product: CASSSTGRPLGGANVLTF.

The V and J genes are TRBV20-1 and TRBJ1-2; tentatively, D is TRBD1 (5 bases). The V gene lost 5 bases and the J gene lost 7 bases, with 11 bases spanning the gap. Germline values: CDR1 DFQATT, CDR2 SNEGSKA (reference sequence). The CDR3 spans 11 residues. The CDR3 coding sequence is TGCAGTGCTCGCAATGGGGCTGGCTACACCTTC. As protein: CSARNGAGYTF.

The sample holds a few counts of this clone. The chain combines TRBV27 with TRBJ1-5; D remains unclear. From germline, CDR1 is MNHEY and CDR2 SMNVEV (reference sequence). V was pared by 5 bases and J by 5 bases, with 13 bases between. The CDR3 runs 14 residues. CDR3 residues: CASSGRMPDQPQHF. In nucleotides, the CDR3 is TGTGCCAGCAGTGGTCGGATGCCGGATCAGCCCCAGCATTTT.

The CDR3, as DNA: TGTGCCAGTCGGGCGACAGGAACCTCTGGAAACACCATATATTTT. Its protein product is CASRATGTSGNTIYF. The rearrangement uses TRBV19 and TRBJ1-3; weak D call: TRBD1 (6 bases). The V gene lost 8 bases and the J gene lost 0 bases, with 14 bases spanning the gap. This CDR3 has 15 amino acids. Germline V lookup: CDR1 LNHDA, CDR2 SQIVND (reference sequence).

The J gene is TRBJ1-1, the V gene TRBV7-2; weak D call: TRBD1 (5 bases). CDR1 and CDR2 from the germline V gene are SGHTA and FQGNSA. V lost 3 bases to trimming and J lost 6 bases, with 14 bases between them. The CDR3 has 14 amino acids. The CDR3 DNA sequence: TGTGCCAGCAGCTTGGATAAGTGGGGGGCTGAAGCTTTCTTT. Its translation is CASSLDKWGAEAFF.

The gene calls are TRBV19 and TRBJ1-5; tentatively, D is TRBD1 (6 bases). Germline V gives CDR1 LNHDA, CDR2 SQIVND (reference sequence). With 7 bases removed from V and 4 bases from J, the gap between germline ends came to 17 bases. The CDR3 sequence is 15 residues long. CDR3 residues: CASTMGHSNNQPQHF. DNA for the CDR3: TGTGCCAGTACCATGGGACACTCTAATAATCAGCCCCAGCATTTT.

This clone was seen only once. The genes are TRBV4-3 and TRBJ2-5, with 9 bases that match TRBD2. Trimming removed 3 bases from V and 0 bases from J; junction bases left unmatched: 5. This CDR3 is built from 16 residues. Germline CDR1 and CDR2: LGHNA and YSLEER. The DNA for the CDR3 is TGCGCCAGCAGCCACAAGCGGGGGGCGTACCAAGAGACCCAGTACTTC. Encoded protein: CASSHKRGAYQETQYF.

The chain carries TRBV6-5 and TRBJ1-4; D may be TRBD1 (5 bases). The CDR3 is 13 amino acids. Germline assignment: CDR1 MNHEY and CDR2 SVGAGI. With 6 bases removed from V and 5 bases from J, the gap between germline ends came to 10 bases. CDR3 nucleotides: TGTGCCAGCAGCCCGGGACCGAATGAAAAACTGTTTTTT. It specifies CASSPGPNEKLFF.